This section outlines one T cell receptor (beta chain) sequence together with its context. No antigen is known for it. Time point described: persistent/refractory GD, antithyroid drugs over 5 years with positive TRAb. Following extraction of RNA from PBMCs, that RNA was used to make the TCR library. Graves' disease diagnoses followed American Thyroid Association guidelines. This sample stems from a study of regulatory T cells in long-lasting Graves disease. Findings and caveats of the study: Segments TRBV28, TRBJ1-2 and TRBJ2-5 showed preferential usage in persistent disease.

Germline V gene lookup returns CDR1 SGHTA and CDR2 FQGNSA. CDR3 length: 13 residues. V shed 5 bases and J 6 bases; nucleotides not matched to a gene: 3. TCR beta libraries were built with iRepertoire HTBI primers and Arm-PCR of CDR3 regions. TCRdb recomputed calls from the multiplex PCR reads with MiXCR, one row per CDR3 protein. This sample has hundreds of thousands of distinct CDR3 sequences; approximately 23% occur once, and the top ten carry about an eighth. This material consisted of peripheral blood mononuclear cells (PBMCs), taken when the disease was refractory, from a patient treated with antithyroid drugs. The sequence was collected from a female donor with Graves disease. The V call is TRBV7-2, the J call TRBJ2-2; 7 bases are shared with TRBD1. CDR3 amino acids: CASSPTGPGELFF. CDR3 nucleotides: TGTGCCAGCAGCCCGACAGGGCCCGGGGAGCTGTTTTTT.